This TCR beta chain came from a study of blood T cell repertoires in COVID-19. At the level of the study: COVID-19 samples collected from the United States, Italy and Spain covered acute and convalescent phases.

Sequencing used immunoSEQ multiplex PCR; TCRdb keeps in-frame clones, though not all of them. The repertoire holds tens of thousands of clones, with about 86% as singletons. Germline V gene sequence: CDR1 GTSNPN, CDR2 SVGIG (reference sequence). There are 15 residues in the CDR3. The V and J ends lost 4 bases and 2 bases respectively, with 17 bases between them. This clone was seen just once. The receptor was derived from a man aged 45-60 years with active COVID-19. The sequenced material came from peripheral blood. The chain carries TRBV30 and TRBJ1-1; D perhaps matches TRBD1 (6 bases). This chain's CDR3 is CAWKLDSRRNTEAFF. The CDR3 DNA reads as TGTGCCTGGAAGTTGGACAGCCGGCGCAACACTGAAGCTTTCTTT.